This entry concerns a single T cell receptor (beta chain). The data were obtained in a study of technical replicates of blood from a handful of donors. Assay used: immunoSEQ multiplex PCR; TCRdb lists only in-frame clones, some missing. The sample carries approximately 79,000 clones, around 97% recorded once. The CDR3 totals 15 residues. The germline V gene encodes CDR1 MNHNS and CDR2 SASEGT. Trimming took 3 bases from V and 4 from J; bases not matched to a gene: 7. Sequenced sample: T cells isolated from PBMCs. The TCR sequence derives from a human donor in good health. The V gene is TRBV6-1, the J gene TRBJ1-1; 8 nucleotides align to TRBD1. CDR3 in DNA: TGTGCCAGCAGTGACCGGGACAGGAGATTCACTGAAGCTTTCTTT. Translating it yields CASSDRDRRFTEAFF.